A selection of T cell receptor beta chains follows, all from one sample in a study of CD8+ T cells in alopecia areata. TCRdb's table, derived via immunoSEQ multiplex PCR, lists solely in-frame clones and lacks some. Among under 4,500 clones listed, 70% to 75% were seen once. Sequenced input: skin. The receptors were sampled from a human donor in good health. Each CDR3 is given with its conserved first and last residue. The order of the fields is clone size, J gene, D gene, V gene, CDR3 DNA, CDR3 protein. The D gene is left open where the match is weak. Where a row states a size, it is once, few, many or the class of an expanded clone; other rows omit it.

abundance: .; j_gene: TRBJ2-3; d_gene: .; v_gene: TRBV4-1; CDR3nt: TGCGCCAGCAGCCAAGTAAATATGGGGTTCACAGATACGCAGTATTTT; CDR3aa: CASSQVNMGFTDTQYF
abundance: .; j_gene: TRBJ2-1; d_gene: .; v_gene: TRBV4-2; CDR3nt: TGTGCCAGCAGCCAAGCCGACTCATTAGGAAATGAGCAGTTCTTC; CDR3aa: CASSQADSLGNEQFF
abundance: .; j_gene: TRBJ1-1; d_gene: .; v_gene: TRBV7-8; CDR3nt: TGTGCCAGCAGCGGGGGCCTCAGCGCTGAAGCTTTCTTT; CDR3aa: CASSGGLSAEAFF
abundance: .; j_gene: TRBJ1-1; d_gene: .; v_gene: TRBV6-1; CDR3nt: TGTGCCAGCAGTGAAACGGAGAACACTGAAGCTTTCTTT; CDR3aa: CASSETENTEAFF
abundance: once; j_gene: TRBJ1-4; d_gene: .; v_gene: TRBV7-6; CDR3nt: TGTGCCAGCAAGGCAGGGTTGAATGAAAAACTGTTTTTT; CDR3aa: CASKAGLNEKLFF
abundance: .; j_gene: TRBJ1-2; d_gene: TRBD1; v_gene: TRBV6-5; CDR3nt: TGTGCCAGCACCCAGGGGGGGAAGCATGGCTACACCTTC; CDR3aa: CASTQGGKHGYTF
abundance: .; j_gene: TRBJ2-7; d_gene: .; v_gene: TRBV21-1; CDR3nt: TGTGCCAGCTCAACCTGGTCGGCACCACACCCCTACGAGCAGTACTTC; CDR3aa: CASSTWSAPHPYEQYF
abundance: once; j_gene: TRBJ2-2; d_gene: .; v_gene: TRBV27; CDR3nt: TGTGCCAGCAGTTTTTTGGCGTACACCGGGGAGCTGTTTTTT; CDR3aa: CASSFLAYTGELFF
abundance: few; j_gene: TRBJ2-1; d_gene: TRBD2; v_gene: TRBV4-1; CDR3nt: TGCGCCAGCAGCCGTGCGGGGGGGACCAAGGACAATGAGCAGTTCTTC; CDR3aa: CASSRAGGTKDNEQFF
abundance: once; j_gene: TRBJ2-5; d_gene: .; v_gene: TRBV6-5; CDR3nt: TGTGCCAGCGGGGGGAGCTGGGAGACCCAGTACTTC; CDR3aa: CASGGSWETQYF
abundance: .; j_gene: TRBJ2-3; d_gene: TRBD2; v_gene: TRBV7-8; CDR3nt: TGTGCCAGCAGCTTATTGGGGGGGGGCACAGATACGCAGTATTTT; CDR3aa: CASSLLGGGTDTQYF
abundance: few; j_gene: TRBJ2-3; d_gene: TRBD1; v_gene: TRBV2; CDR3nt: TGTGCCAGCGGACGACAGGGGGCTAGCACAGATACGCAGTATTTT; CDR3aa: CASGRQGASTDTQYF
abundance: .; j_gene: TRBJ1-3; d_gene: .; v_gene: TRBV5-1; CDR3nt: TGCGCCAGCAGCGCCGGGGCTCCCGGAAACACCATATATTTT; CDR3aa: CASSAGAPGNTIYF
abundance: .; j_gene: TRBJ2-7; d_gene: .; v_gene: TRBV29-1; CDR3nt: TGCAGCGTTGTACACGCGAACTCCTACGAGCAGTACTTC; CDR3aa: CSVVHANSYEQYF
abundance: .; j_gene: TRBJ1-5; d_gene: .; v_gene: TRBV7-2; CDR3nt: TGTGCCAGCAGCTTAGATTCAGTCGGCAGGGGCGTTCAGCCCCAGCATTTT; CDR3aa: CASSLDSVGRGVQPQHF
abundance: .; j_gene: TRBJ2-3; d_gene: TRBD1; v_gene: TRBV6-5; CDR3nt: TGTGCCAGCAGTCAGGACAGGGTTAGGGATACGCAGTATTTT; CDR3aa: CASSQDRVRDTQYF
abundance: .; j_gene: TRBJ2-7; d_gene: .; v_gene: TRBV10-3; CDR3nt: TGTGCCATCAGTGAGCCAGACAGCGGACCCTACGAGCAGTACTTC; CDR3aa: CAISEPDSGPYEQYF